This T cell receptor beta chain was captured in a study of control samples from healthy donors and cancer patients. This clone was seen a single time. Trimming left V 0 bases short and J 2 bases short, with 7 bases between. CDR3 size: 14 residues. CDR1 is MNHNY and CDR2 is SVGAGI in the germline V gene (reference sequence). The repertoire was sequenced with immunoSEQ multiplex PCR; TCRdb's copy has only in-frame clones and lacks some. The sample lists some 140,000 clones; approximately 94% were seen once. This receptor was taken from a man aged 35-49 years in good health. The chain uses TRBV6-6 and TRBJ1-2; no clear D gene. Sequencing used blood. The CDR3 spells CASSYSLQNYGYTF. DNA of the CDR3: TGTGCCAGCAGTTACTCGTTACAGAACTATGGCTACACCTTC.